The 4 T cell receptor beta chains reported below all come from one sample, sequenced in a study of T cell responses to AZD1222 COVID-19 vaccine. The table came from immunoSEQ multiplex PCR; TCRdb's copy has only in-frame clones and leaves some out. The sample comprises tens of thousands of clones, approximately 90% of which are singletons, and around 3.2% rests with the top ten. The sample consisted of peripheral blood, taken 28 days after the second AZD1222 dose. The receptor source for this set is an adult who received the AZD1222 COVID-19 vaccine.

The chain uses TRBV7-2 and TRBJ1-2; maybe TRBD1 (6 bases). The germline CDR1 and CDR2 sequences are SGHTA and FQGNSA. The CDR3 loop spans 13 amino acids. The V and J ends lost 1 base and 10 bases respectively, with 13 bases between them. The CDR3, as DNA: TGTGCCAGCAGCTTAGGCCGGGGGCAGTACTACACCTTC. It translates to CASSLGRGQYYTF.

The sample holds one count of this clone. V and J are TRBV30 and TRBJ2-1, with a tentative D call TRBD2 (6 bases). This CDR3 is built from 15 residues. Per germline, CDR1 GTSNPN and CDR2 SVGIG (reference sequence). The V end was cut by 4 bases, the J end by 0 bases, with 13 bases between. CDR3 DNA: TGTGCCTGGATGAGGGAGACTAGCTCCTACAATGAGCAGTTCTTC. This translates into CAWMRETSSYNEQFF. The whole variable domain, remainder taken from reference TRBV30 and TRBJ2-1, is SQTIHQWPATLVQPVGSPLSLECTVEGTSNPNLYWYRQAAGRGLQLLFYSVGIGQISSEVPQNLSASRPQDRQFILSSKKLLLSDSGFYLCAWMRETSSYNEQFFGPGTRLTVL.

The chain carries TRBV11-3 and TRBJ2-1, with 8 positions matching TRBD2. The CDR3 loop spans 16 amino acids. CDR1 SGHNT and CDR2 YENEEA come from the germline V gene. Germline trimming cut 2 bases from V and 3 bases from J; bases unmatched to any gene: 6. CDR3 sequence reads: CASSLLAGGHYNEQFF. DNA for the CDR3: TGTGCCAGCAGCTTACTTGCGGGGGGTCACTACAATGAGCAGTTCTTC.

CDR3 nucleotide sequence: TGTGCCAGCAGTTACACGACGGGGAACACTGAAGCTTTCTTT. It is translated as CASSYTTGNTEAFF. This chain links TRBV6-6 with TRBJ1-1; unclear D gene. Deletions cut 2 bases from V and 1 base from J, with 8 bases between. CDR1 is MNHNY and CDR2 is SVGAGI in the germline V gene (reference sequence). The CDR3 is 14 amino acids.